The clone carrying this T cell receptor (beta chain) was seen repeatedly, ten times or more. Production of TCR cDNA was by 5'RACE template switching, which also added a universal primer site and UMIs. TCRdb re-analysed the 5' RACE reads in MiXCR, keeping a single row per CDR3 protein. The sample has some 390,000 distinct CDR3 sequences, approximately 5.7% seen once. The data were obtained in a study of T cells after yellow fever vaccination. The CDR3 spans 10 residues. The V gene's germline CDR1 is MNHEY and CDR2 SVGEGT. Trimming removed 8 bases from V and 3 bases from J, with 5 bases in between. This TCR was sampled from a man aged 30 to 45 who received the YFV17D yellow fever vaccine. The V and J genes are TRBV6-2 or TRBV6-3 and TRBJ2-7, with unresolved D. Here the sequenced sample was PBMCs, taken 5 days after the yellow fever booster vaccination. The CDR3 sequence is CASGYYEQYF. The CDR3 DNA reads TGTGCCAGCGGCTACTACGAGCAGTACTTC.